The 10 T cell receptor beta chains below come from one sample, sequenced in a study of T cell responses to AZD1222 COVID-19 vaccine. Method: immunoSEQ multiplex PCR; TCRdb's copy keeps in-frame clones and lacks some. The sample has under 150,000 clones, and its top ten clones hold 2.2%. What was sequenced was peripheral blood. Receptor source: an adult in good health.

This chain links TRBV12-3 or TRBV12-4 with TRBJ1-2, with TRBD1 as a possible D gene (6 bases). With 4 bases removed from V and 7 bases from J, the gap between germline ends came to 13 bases. This CDR3 is built from 13 residues. The CDR3 protein is CASSWGRGSGYTF. The CDR3 nucleotides read TGTGCCAGCAGTTGGGGCAGGGGATCTGGCTACACCTTC.

The chain carries TRBV2 and TRBJ1-4; the D is unclear. Germline V gene lookup returns CDR1 SNHLY and CDR2 FYNNEI. This CDR3 comprises 15 residues. The germline V and J ends were trimmed by 6 bases and 8 bases, with 19 bases remaining between them. CDR3 residues: CASSGSRGGGEKLFF. CDR3 nucleotide sequence: TGTGCCAGCAGCGGATCACGAGGCGGTGGGGAAAAACTGTTTTTT.

This rearrangement joins TRBV6-5 to TRBJ1-1, with D possibly TRBD1 on 5 matching bases. CDR3 length equals 15 residues. Germline V gene sequence: CDR1 MNHEY, CDR2 SVGAGI. The ends were cut back, 5 bases at V and 4 bases at J, with 17 bases in the middle. The CDR3, as DNA: TGTGCCAGCAGTCCCCTGGGGCAAGTGAGCACTGAAGCTTTCTTT. It codes for CASSPLGQVSTEAFF.

The chain carries TRBV7-2 and TRBJ1-5, with D unresolved. This CDR3 has 16 amino acids. V lost 0 bases and J lost 0, with 9 bases in between. Germline V gives CDR1 SGHTA, CDR2 FQGNSA. CDR3 loop: CASSLAGSVSNQPQHF. CDR3 sequence (DNA): TGTGCCAGCAGCTTAGCTGGTAGCGTTAGCAATCAGCCCCAGCATTTT.

The chain combines TRBV6-5 with TRBJ2-1; TRBD2 aligns across 13 bases. J gave up 3 bases and V 6 bases, and 2 bases lay outside the gene matches. Germline V CDR1 and CDR2: MNHEY, SVGAGI. CDR3 length: 15 residues. CDR3 nucleotides: TGTGCCAGCAGGGGACTAGCGGGGAGCTACAATGAGCAGTTCTTC. Translation: CASRGLAGSYNEQFF.

Written as DNA, the CDR3 is TGTGCCAGCAGCCTAAATTCGGCAACTAATGAAAAACTGTTTTTT. Protein: CASSLNSATNEKLFF. V gene TRBV6-5 combines with J gene TRBJ1-4; no firm D call. V was trimmed by 6 bases and J by 0 bases, leaving 11 bases between them. The CDR3 covers 15 residues. Germline assignment: CDR1 MNHEY and CDR2 SVGAGI.

V gene TRBV4-1 combines with J gene TRBJ1-6; unclear D gene. The CDR3 is made up of 16 amino acids. CDR1 and CDR2 (germline): MGHRA, YSYEKL. V lost 5 bases, J lost 0 bases, and 11 bases lay in between. DNA for the CDR3: TGCGCCAGCAGCACCCGAGGTAGCTCCTATAATTCACCCCTCCACTTT. This encodes CASSTRGSSYNSPLHF.

The J gene is TRBJ1-5, the V gene TRBV27, with D unclear. This CDR3 comprises 14 residues. CDR1 MNHEY and CDR2 SMNVEV come from the germline V gene (reference sequence). The V and J ends lost 5 bases and 3 bases respectively, with 11 bases between them. The DNA of the CDR3 is TGTGCCAGCAGTCCCTCCATGGTCAATCAGCCCCAGCATTTT. Translation gives CASSPSMVNQPQHF.

This chain uses TRBV19 with TRBJ1-5; no definite D call. The CDR3 sequence is 13 residues long. The V end was cut by 1 base, the J end by 4 bases, with 5 bases between. CDR1 LNHDA and CDR2 SQIVND come from the germline V gene (reference sequence). This CDR3 reads CASSIGRNQPQHF. CDR3 DNA: TGTGCCAGTAGTATAGGCAGAAATCAGCCCCAGCATTTT.

The V and J genes are TRBV5-6 and TRBJ1-2, with D unresolved. This CDR3 contains 16 residues. Germline V CDR1 and CDR2: SGHDT, YYEEEE. V lost 1 base to trimming and J lost 4 bases, with 17 bases between them. CDR3 bases: TGTGCCAGCAGCTTGCTTATTGGACTGGAGATCTATGGCTACACCTTC. This codes for CASSLLIGLEIYGYTF.